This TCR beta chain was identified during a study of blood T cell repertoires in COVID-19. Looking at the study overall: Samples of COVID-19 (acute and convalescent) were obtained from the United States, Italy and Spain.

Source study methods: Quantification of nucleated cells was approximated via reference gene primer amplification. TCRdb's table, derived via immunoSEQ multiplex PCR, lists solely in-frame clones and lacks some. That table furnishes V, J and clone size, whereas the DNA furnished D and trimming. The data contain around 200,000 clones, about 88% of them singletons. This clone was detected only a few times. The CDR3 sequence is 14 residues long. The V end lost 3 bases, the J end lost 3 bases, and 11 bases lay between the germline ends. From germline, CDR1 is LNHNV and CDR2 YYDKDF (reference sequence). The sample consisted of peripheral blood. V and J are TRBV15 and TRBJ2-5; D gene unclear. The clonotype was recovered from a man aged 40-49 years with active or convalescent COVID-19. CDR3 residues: CATSSPGYEETQYF. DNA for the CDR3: TGTGCCACCAGCAGCCCGGGTTACGAAGAGACCCAGTACTTC.